These 5 T cell receptor beta chains were sequenced from one sample in a study of Ad26.COV2.S vaccination and SARS-CoV-2 variants. Described treatment: 19 received Ad26.COV2.S at low or high dose, single or two shots; about 5 received placebo; per-sample allocation not given. Samples came from day 63 after the first vaccine or placebo injection. The repertoire was sequenced with immunoSEQ multiplex PCR; TCRdb's copy has only in-frame clones and lacks some. This sample has about 350,000 clones, with less than 90% found just once. The sample was peripheral blood, taken in a trial of Ad26.COV2.S vaccine versus placebo. The receptors were sampled from a person between 18 and 65 years old who received the Ad26.COV2.S COVID-19 vaccine or a placebo.

The V and J genes are TRBV9 and TRBJ2-2; 9 bases line up with TRBD1. Germline CDR1 is SGDLS and CDR2 is YYNGEE. This CDR3 has 16 residues. V shed 2 bases, J shed 4 bases, and the junction held 6 bases outside the gene matches. Here the CDR3 DNA reads TGTGCCAGCAGCGTTACAGGGGGCCAGGGCACCGGGGAGCTGTTTTTT. Translating it yields CASSVTGGQGTGELFF. Looking up the rest from reference TRBV9 and TRBJ2-2 gives the full variable domain: DSGVTQTPKHLITATGQRVTLRCSPRSGDLSVYWYQQSLDQGLQFLIQYYNGEERAKGNILERFSAQQFPDLHSELNLSSLELGDSALYFCASSVTGGQGTGELFFGEGSRLTVL.

This clone was detected only once. V is TRBV5-8 and J is TRBJ1-5; weak D call: TRBD1 (6 bases). The germline CDR1 and CDR2 sequences are SGHTS and YDEGEE. This CDR3 has 16 amino acids. Deletions cut 2 bases from V and 3 bases from J, with 15 bases between. The CDR3 nucleotides read TGTGCCAGCAGCTTCAGGAGGGGGGGCCCCAATCAGCCCCAGCATTTT. It codes for CASSFRRGGPNQPQHF. The full variable domain, its missing parts supplied by reference TRBV5-8 and TRBJ1-5, is EAGVTQSPTHLIKTRGQQATLRCSPISGHTSVYWYQQALGLGLQFLLWYDEGEERNRGNFPPRFSGRQFPNYSSELNVNALELEDSALYLCASSFRRGGPNQPQHFGDGTRLSIL.

This sequence joins TRBV5-1 and TRBJ2-5; D is undetermined. The germline V gene has CDR1 SGHRS and CDR2 YFSETQ. CDR3 length equals 13 residues. The V gene lost 0 bases and the J gene lost 5 bases, with 8 bases spanning the gap. The CDR3 DNA reads as TGCGCCAGCAGCTTGGGGGATTCGGAGACCCAGTACTTC. Protein product: CASSLGDSETQYF.

The genes are TRBV30 and TRBJ1-6; 7 nucleotides agree with TRBD1. The V gene end was trimmed by 3 bases and the J gene end by 8 bases; junction bases not matched to a gene: 4. The CDR3 is 13 amino acids. Looked up from germline, CDR1 is GTSNPN and CDR2 is SVGIG (reference sequence). For the CDR3, the DNA is TGTGCCTGGAGCCAGGGGGTGGATTCACCCCTCCACTTT. It encodes CAWSQGVDSPLHF.

DNA of the CDR3: TGCGCCAGCAGCTTGGGTGGAAACACCATATATTTT. Its translation is CASSLGGNTIYF. The rearrangement links TRBV5-1 to TRBJ1-3, with D uncertain. Between the trimmed V and J ends, which lost 0 bases and 3 bases, there was a span of 1 base. Germline CDR1 reads SGHRS; CDR2 reads YFSETQ. The CDR3 contains 12 residues.